This entry lists 27 T cell receptor beta chains sequenced from one sample in a study of control samples from healthy donors and cancer patients (dated by TCRdb to 2018 to 2020). Libraries came from the immunoSEQ multiplex PCR assay. Not all clones reach the TCRdb copy of this immuneACCESS table, which keeps in-frame sequences only. Checked studies attribute under half of the gap to unresolved V genes and leave the rest unexplained. The sample table shows some 410,000 clones, and approximately 92% are seen once. The ten largest clones capture more than 6% of the sample. Sequences were obtained from PBMCs. These receptors were obtained from a man in his forties or fifties with head and neck cancer.

The chain links TRBV5-1 to TRBJ2-2, with 9 bases that match TRBD1. V lost 0 bases to trimming and J lost 8 bases; unmatched junction nucleotides: 5. CDR1 and CDR2 (germline): SGHRS, YFSETQ. The CDR3 loop spans 15 amino acids. The CDR3 sequence: CASSLEGQGLGELFF. In DNA form, the CDR3 reads TGCGCCAGCAGCTTGGAGGGACAGGGCCTAGGGGAGCTGTTTTTT.

The chain combines TRBV20-1 with TRBJ1-1; D is unresolved. Germline CDR1 and CDR2: DFQATT and SNEGSKA (reference sequence). The CDR3 sequence is 11 residues long. Trimming stripped 3 bases from V and 4 bases from J, with 6 bases between. CDR3 sequence reads: CSASFGTEAFF. The CDR3 DNA follows: TGCAGTGCTAGTTTCGGCACTGAAGCTTTCTTT.

The V and J genes are TRBV19 and TRBJ1-4; 9 nucleotides align to TRBD1. Germline trimming cut 7 bases from V and 7 bases from J; bases unmatched to any gene: 7. Germline CDR1 LNHDA, CDR2 SQIVND (reference sequence). The CDR3 spans 14 residues. Written as DNA, the CDR3 is TGTGCCAGTAATAATCCGGGACAGGGTGAAAAACTGTTTTTT. Its translation: CASNNPGQGEKLFF.

In regard to this clone: Relative to the germline gene, one junction end is altered; a read error may explain this. Other DNA sequences in the sample encode the same CDR3. The chain carries TRBV7-8 and TRBJ1-4; D gene unclear. This CDR3 is built from 14 residues. Germline V gene lookup returns CDR1 SGHVS and CDR2 FQNEAQ. CDR3: CASSLASTNEKLFF. DNA for the CDR3: TGTGCCAGCAGCCTAGCTTCGACTAATGAAAAACTGTTTTTT.

The chain links TRBV19 to TRBJ2-2; 10 bases fit TRBD2. The CDR3 has 16 residues. Germline assignment: CDR1 LNHDA and CDR2 SQIVND (reference sequence). The V and J ends lost 2 bases and 3 bases, in that order; junction bases with no gene match: 3. In DNA form, the CDR3 reads TGTGCCAGTAGTATATTAGCGGGGGGTGACACCGGGGAGCTGTTTTTT. Amino acids: CASSILAGGDTGELFF.

CDR3 nucleotide sequence: TGTGCCAGCAGCCCCGTACCTAGCGGGAGGGCCCTGACCGGGGAGCTGTTTTTT. Protein sequence: CASSPVPSGRALTGELFF. The V gene is TRBV5-5, the J gene TRBJ2-2; 12 bases align to TRBD2. CDR3 length: 18 residues. Trimming removed 4 bases from V and 5 bases from J; junction bases left unmatched: 12. The germline V gene encodes CDR1 SGHKS and CDR2 YYEKEE (reference sequence).

This clone is a singleton in its sample. This chain uses TRBV7-3 with TRBJ2-3, with a tentative D call TRBD1 (6 bases). The V gene's germline CDR1 is SGHTA and CDR2 FQGTGA. This CDR3 has 14 amino acids. V was pared by 5 bases and J by 6 bases, with 15 bases between. Written as DNA, the CDR3 is TGTGCCAGCAGCCTCGGGACAACGCCCGATACGCAGTATTTT. Amino acids: CASSLGTTPDTQYF.

The V call is TRBV7-9, the J call TRBJ1-5; 11 positions agree with TRBD1. V shed 3 bases and J 7 bases; nucleotides not matched to a gene: 5. The CDR3 extends over 15 amino acids. CDR1 SEHNR and CDR2 FQNEAQ come from the germline V gene (reference sequence). CDR3 region: CASSLGDRGIQPQHF. CDR3 nucleotide sequence: TGTGCCAGCAGCTTGGGGGACAGGGGGATCCAGCCCCAGCATTTT.

As concerns this clone: Other nucleotide sequences from this sample produce the same CDR3. The V and J genes are TRBV6-6 and TRBJ2-7; D gene uncertain. The germline V and J ends were trimmed by 6 bases and 1 base, with 4 bases remaining between them. The CDR3 runs 11 residues. The germline V gene has CDR1 MNHNY and CDR2 SVGAGI (reference sequence). The chain's CDR3 is CASSGSYEQYF. For the CDR3, the DNA is TGTGCCAGCAGCGGATCCTACGAGCAGTACTTC.

The chain links TRBV2 to TRBJ1-4; D remains ambiguous. Trimming shortened V by 7 bases and J by 8 bases, and 14 bases separated the two germline ends. Germline CDR1 is SNHLY and CDR2 is FYNNEI. The CDR3 loop spans 13 amino acids. The CDR3 spells CASTFGWLEKLFF. In nucleotides, the CDR3 is TGTGCCAGCACCTTCGGTTGGTTGGAAAAACTGTTTTTT.

V usage is TRBV6-5 and J usage is TRBJ1-1, with D uncertain. Germline V lookup: CDR1 MNHEY, CDR2 SVGAGI. Trimming removed 4 bases at V and 1 base at J, with 4 bases between. There are 12 residues in the CDR3. The CDR3 nucleotides are TGTGCCAGCAGTTGGGGGAACACTGAAGCTTTCTTT. Translated: CASSWGNTEAFF.

On this clone: Other DNA sequences of this sample code for an identical CDR3. The chain recombines TRBV7-2 with TRBJ2-5; D remains ambiguous. V lost 5 bases and J 6 bases, leaving 22 bases between the germline ends. The CDR3 is made up of 16 amino acids. Germline V gives CDR1 SGHTA, CDR2 FQGNSA. The CDR3 is CASSPPQSANLKTQYF. CDR3 coding DNA: TGTGCCAGCAGCCCTCCTCAGAGTGCCAACCTCAAGACCCAGTACTTC.

The genes are TRBV4-1 and TRBJ2-3, with D unresolved. The CDR3 consists of 15 residues. V lost 0 bases, J lost 1 base, and 8 bases lay in between. The V gene's germline CDR1 is MGHRA and CDR2 YSYEKL. In DNA, the CDR3 is TGCGCCAGCAGCCAAGAGAGGTGGGGCACAGATACGCAGTATTTT. Translated, it gives CASSQERWGTDTQYF.

The CDR3 nucleotides are TGTGCCAGCAGTTGGACAGGGGGCATCTCTGGAAACACCATATATTTT. Translating gives CASSWTGGISGNTIYF. The chain links TRBV27 to TRBJ1-3; 11 nucleotides match TRBD1. Trimming removed 4 bases from V and 0 bases from J; junction bases left unmatched: 2. This CDR3 has 16 amino acids. Per the germline V gene, CDR1 is MNHEY and CDR2 is SMNVEV (reference sequence).

J is TRBJ2-7 and V is TRBV27; 7 bases map to TRBD2. Germline V lookup: CDR1 MNHEY, CDR2 SMNVEV (reference sequence). V shed 6 bases, J shed 6 bases, and the junction held 8 bases outside the gene matches. The CDR3 contains 13 residues. CDR3 in DNA: TGTGCCAGCAGGATGAGCGGGGCTGGCGAGCAGTACTTC. Translation gives CASRMSGAGEQYF.

Concerning this clone: Other DNA sequences within the sample encode an identical CDR3. The chain has TRBV18 and TRBJ1-4, with unresolved D. From germline, CDR1 is KGHSH and CDR2 LQKENI. The ends were cut back, 2 bases at V and 0 bases at J, with 7 bases in the middle. The CDR3 has 15 residues. CDR3 in DNA: TGTGCCAGCTCACCAACGGTTGCAACTAATGAAAAACTGTTTTTT. It is translated as CASSPTVATNEKLFF.

The chain uses TRBV11-3 and TRBJ2-3; no reliable D call. Trimming left V 1 base short and J 0 bases short, with 8 bases between. The germline CDR1 and CDR2 sequences are SGHNT and YENEEA. This CDR3 has 15 amino acids. CDR3: CASSLVWASTDTQYF. The CDR3, as DNA: TGTGCCAGCAGCTTAGTTTGGGCTAGCACAGATACGCAGTATTTT.

The genes are TRBV14 and TRBJ2-7; 7 nucleotides match TRBD1. Germline values: CDR1 SGHDN, CDR2 FVKESK. CDR3 length: 15 residues. Trimming removed 1 base from V and 4 bases from J; junction bases left unmatched: 7. This chain's CDR3 is CASSQASRGLYEQYF. The CDR3 region has the DNA TGTGCCAGCAGCCAAGCGTCTAGGGGGCTTTACGAGCAGTACTTC.

Note on this clone: A much larger clone differs from this one at a single base, so this may be a read error. The rearrangement links TRBV5-4 to TRBJ2-5; 8 nucleotides align to TRBD1. V was pared by 1 base and J by 4 bases, with 0 bases of the junction left unmatched. Germline lookup yields CDR1 SGHNT and CDR2 YYREEE (reference sequence). This CDR3 has 13 amino acids. The CDR3 nucleotides read TGTGCCAGCAGCTTGACAGGGGGAGAGACCCAGTACTTC. Its protein product is CASSLTGGETQYF.

The chain is built from TRBV28 and TRBJ2-2, with 9 bases identical to TRBD2. CDR3 length: 14 amino acids. Germline V gene lookup returns CDR1 MDHEN and CDR2 SYDVKM. The V gene end was trimmed by 7 bases and the J gene end by 5 bases; junction bases not matched to a gene: 5. CDR3 loop: CASTAGGGTGELFF. The CDR3 DNA is TGTGCCAGCACTGCGGGAGGGGGAACCGGGGAGCTGTTTTTT.

The chain carries TRBV5-4 and TRBJ1-1, with D possibly matching TRBD1 (6 bases). V lost 0 bases, J lost 8 bases, and 14 bases lay in between. Germline CDR1 reads SGHNT; CDR2 reads YYREEE (reference sequence). CDR3 size: 14 residues. The CDR3 DNA follows: TGTGCCAGCAGCTTGGTTACAGGGAGGAGGGAAGCTTTCTTT. It is translated as CASSLVTGRREAFF.

This chain links TRBV19 with TRBJ1-1; weak D call: TRBD1 (5 bases). Trimming pared 4 bases from V and 6 bases from J, leaving 15 bases between. The CDR3 spans 14 residues. Germline CDR1 and CDR2: LNHDA and SQIVND (reference sequence). The CDR3 sequence: CASSTPERGAEAFF. The CDR3 DNA reads TGTGCCAGTAGTACCCCGGAGAGAGGGGCTGAAGCTTTCTTT.

V is TRBV27 and J is TRBJ2-7; D gene unclear. V was trimmed by 5 bases and J by 2 bases, leaving 13 bases between them. CDR1 is MNHEY, CDR2 SMNVEV, per germline (reference sequence). This CDR3 is built from 14 residues. CDR3 region: CASSPETPPYEQYF. DNA for the CDR3: TGTGCCAGCAGTCCAGAGACACCCCCCTACGAGCAGTACTTC.

The rearrangement uses TRBV27 and TRBJ2-7; 11 bases are a match to TRBD1. This CDR3 is built from 14 residues. The junction had 5 bases not matched to a gene; V was cut back by 6 bases and J by 4 bases. Germline values: CDR1 MNHEY, CDR2 SMNVEV (reference sequence). CDR3 nucleotide sequence: TGTGCCAGCAGCATGGGACAGGGGGGTTACGAGCAGTACTTC. Amino acid sequence: CASSMGQGGYEQYF.

This chain joins TRBV19 and TRBJ2-1, with TRBD2 matching 8 bases. This CDR3 is built from 16 residues. Losses at the gene ends were 0 bases for V and 8 bases for J; bases not matched to a gene: 9. Germline CDR1 and CDR2: LNHDA and SQIVND (reference sequence). CDR3 sequence (DNA): TGTGCCAGTAGTATAGATCGGCTAGCGGGTAGGGATGAGCAGTTCTTC. This sequence encodes CASSIDRLAGRDEQFF.

The chain carries TRBV10-1 and TRBJ2-7; TRBD2 matches at 8 bases. V was pared by 4 bases and J by 5 bases, with 7 bases of the junction left unmatched. The germline gives CDR1 WNHNN, CDR2 SYGVQD (reference sequence). This CDR3 is 14 amino acids long. For the CDR3, the DNA is TGCGCCAGCAGTGCCGGACTAGCCATCCACGAGCAGTACTTC. Its translation is CASSAGLAIHEQYF.

The chain combines TRBV6-5 with TRBJ1-2; 9 bases align to TRBD1. The CDR3 covers 12 residues. J was trimmed by 9 bases and V by 5 bases; bases with no gene match: 4. Germline CDR1 MNHEY, CDR2 SVGAGI. The CDR3 coding sequence is TGTGCCAGCAGTCCGGGACAGGGCCGCTACACCTTC. Its translation: CASSPGQGRYTF.